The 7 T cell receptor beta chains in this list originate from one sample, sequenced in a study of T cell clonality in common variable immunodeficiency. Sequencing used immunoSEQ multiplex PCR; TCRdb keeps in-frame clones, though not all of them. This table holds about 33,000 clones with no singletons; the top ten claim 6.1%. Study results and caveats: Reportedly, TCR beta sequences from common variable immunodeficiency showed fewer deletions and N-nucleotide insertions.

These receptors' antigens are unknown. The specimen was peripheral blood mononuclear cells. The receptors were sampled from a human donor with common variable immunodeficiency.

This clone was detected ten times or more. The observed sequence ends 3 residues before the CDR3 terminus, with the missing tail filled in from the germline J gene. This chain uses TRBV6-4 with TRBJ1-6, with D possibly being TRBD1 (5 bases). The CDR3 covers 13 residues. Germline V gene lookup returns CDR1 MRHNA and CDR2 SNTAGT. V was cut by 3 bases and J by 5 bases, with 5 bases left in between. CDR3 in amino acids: CASSEDNNSPLHF. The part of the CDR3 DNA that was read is TGTGCCAGCAGTGAGGACAATAATTCACCC.

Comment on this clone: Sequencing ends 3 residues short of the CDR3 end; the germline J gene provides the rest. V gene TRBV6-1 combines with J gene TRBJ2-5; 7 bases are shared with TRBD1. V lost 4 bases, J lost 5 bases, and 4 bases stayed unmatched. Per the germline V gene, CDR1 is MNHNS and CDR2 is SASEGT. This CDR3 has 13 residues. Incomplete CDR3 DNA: TGTGCCAGCAGTGGACAGGGAAGGGAGACC. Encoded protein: CASSGQGRET. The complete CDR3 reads CASSGQGRETQYF.

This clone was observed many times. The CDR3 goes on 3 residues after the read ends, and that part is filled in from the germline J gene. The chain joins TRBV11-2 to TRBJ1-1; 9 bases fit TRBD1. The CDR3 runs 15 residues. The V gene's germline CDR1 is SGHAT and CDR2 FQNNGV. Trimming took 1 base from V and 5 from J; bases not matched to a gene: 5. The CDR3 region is CASSLGQGGGTEAFF. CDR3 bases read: TGTGCCAGCAGCTTAGGACAGGGGGGAGGAACTGAA.

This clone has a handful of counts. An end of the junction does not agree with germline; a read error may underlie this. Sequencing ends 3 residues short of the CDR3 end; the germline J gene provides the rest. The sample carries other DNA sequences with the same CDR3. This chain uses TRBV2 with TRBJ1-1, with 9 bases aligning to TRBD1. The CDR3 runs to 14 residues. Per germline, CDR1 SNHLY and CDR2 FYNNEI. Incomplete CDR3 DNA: TGTGCCAGCAGCCCACAGGGGGCGAACACTGAG. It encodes CASSPQGANTE. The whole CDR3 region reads CASSPQGANTEAFF. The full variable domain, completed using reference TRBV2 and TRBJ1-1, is EPEVTQTPSHQVTQMGQEVILRCVPISNHLYFYWYRQILGQKVEFLVSFYNNEISEKSEIFDDQFSVERPDGSNFTLKIRSTKLEDSAMYFCASSPQGANTEAFFGQGTRLTVV.

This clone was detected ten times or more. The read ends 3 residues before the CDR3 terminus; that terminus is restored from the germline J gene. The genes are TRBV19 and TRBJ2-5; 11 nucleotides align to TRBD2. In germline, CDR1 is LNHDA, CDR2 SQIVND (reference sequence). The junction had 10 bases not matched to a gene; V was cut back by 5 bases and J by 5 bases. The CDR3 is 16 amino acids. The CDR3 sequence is CASSSMPSGGYETQYF. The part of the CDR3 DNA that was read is TGTGCCAGTAGTTCCATGCCTAGCGGGGGGTATGAGACC.

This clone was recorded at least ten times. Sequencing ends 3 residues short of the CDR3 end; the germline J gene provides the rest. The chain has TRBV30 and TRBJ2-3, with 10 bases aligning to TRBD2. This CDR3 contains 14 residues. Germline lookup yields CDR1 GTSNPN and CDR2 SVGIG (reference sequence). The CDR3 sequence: CAWKEAGGPRTQYF. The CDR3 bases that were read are TGTGCCTGGAAGGAAGCGGGGGGGCCGAGGACG.

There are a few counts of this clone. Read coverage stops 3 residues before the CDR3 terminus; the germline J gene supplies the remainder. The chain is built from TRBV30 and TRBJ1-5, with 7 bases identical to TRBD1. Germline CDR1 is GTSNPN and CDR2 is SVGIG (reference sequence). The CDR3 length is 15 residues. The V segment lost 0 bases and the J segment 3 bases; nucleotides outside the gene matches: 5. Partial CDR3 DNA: TGTGCCTGGAGTGTTCCCGACAGGGACAATCAGCCC. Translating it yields CAWSVPDRDNQP. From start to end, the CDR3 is CAWSVPDRDNQPQHF.